The rows below give T cell receptor beta chains drawn from one sample of a study of blood T cell repertoires in COVID-19. The assay was immunoSEQ multiplex PCR, and TCRdb's table has in-frame clones only and misses some. The data contain 100,000 to 150,000 clones, about 80% of them singletons. Sequencing used peripheral blood. Receptors were obtained from a man aged 40-49 years with active or convalescent COVID-19. Each CDR3 is given with its conserved first and last residue. Each record gives: CDR3 length, D gene, J gene, V gene, clone size, CDR3 protein, CDR3 DNA. D genes are given only for firm matches. Expanded clones get a size class; other rows say once, few or many, or leave the size out.

cdr3_length: 15; d_call: TRBD1; j_call: TRBJ1-2; v_call: TRBV5-4; clone_size: .; cdr3_aa: CASSLRTGVPYGYTF; cdr3_nt: TGTGCCAGCAGCTTGCGTACAGGGGTCCCCTATGGCTACACCTTC
cdr3_length: 15; d_call: TRBD2; j_call: TRBJ2-1; v_call: TRBV6-4; clone_size: once; cdr3_aa: CASSPQPAGKNEQFF; cdr3_nt: TGTGCCAGCAGCCCACAACCAGCGGGGAAGAATGAGCAGTTCTTC
cdr3_length: 16; d_call: TRBD1; j_call: TRBJ2-3; v_call: TRBV3-1/TRBV3-2; clone_size: .; cdr3_aa: CASSLLGQGVRDTQYF; cdr3_nt: TGTGCCAGCAGCCTCCTCGGACAGGGGGTAAGGGATACGCAGTATTTT
cdr3_length: 15; d_call: .; j_call: TRBJ2-2; v_call: TRBV11-2; clone_size: .; cdr3_aa: CASSRQNANTGELFF; cdr3_nt: TGTGCCAGCAGCCGACAGAACGCGAACACCGGGGAGCTGTTTTTT
cdr3_length: 16; d_call: TRBD1; j_call: TRBJ1-1; v_call: TRBV7-2; clone_size: .; cdr3_aa: CASSDDRGRLGGEAFF; cdr3_nt: TGTGCCAGCAGCGACGACAGGGGGCGCCTAGGGGGAGAAGCTTTCTTT
cdr3_length: 15; d_call: .; j_call: TRBJ2-2; v_call: TRBV5-6; clone_size: few; cdr3_aa: CASSSGLTTTGELFF; cdr3_nt: TGTGCCAGCAGCTCGGGACTGACTACCACCGGGGAGCTGTTTTTT
cdr3_length: 13; d_call: .; j_call: TRBJ1-1; v_call: TRBV9; clone_size: .; cdr3_aa: CASSTTGNTEAFF; cdr3_nt: TGTGCCAGCAGCACTACGGGGAACACTGAAGCTTTCTTT
cdr3_length: 16; d_call: TRBD1; j_call: TRBJ1-2; v_call: TRBV6-2/TRBV6-3; clone_size: .; cdr3_aa: CASSYSLDRNNYGYTF; cdr3_nt: TGTGCCAGCAGTTACTCCTTGGACAGGAACAACTATGGCTACACCTTC
cdr3_length: 14; d_call: TRBD2; j_call: TRBJ2-7; v_call: TRBV28; clone_size: .; cdr3_aa: CASSLPRGVNEQYF; cdr3_nt: TGTGCCAGCAGTCTCCCCCGGGGGGTAAACGAGCAGTACTTC
cdr3_length: 16; d_call: .; j_call: TRBJ2-7; v_call: TRBV28; clone_size: .; cdr3_aa: CASSPPGGRFLKEQYF; cdr3_nt: TGTGCCAGCAGTCCTCCCGGGGGAAGGTTTTTGAAAGAGCAGTACTTC
cdr3_length: 16; d_call: .; j_call: TRBJ2-7; v_call: TRBV20-1; clone_size: .; cdr3_aa: CSASAPPPLGPYEQYF; cdr3_nt: TGCAGTGCTAGTGCCCCGCCGCCACTAGGACCCTACGAGCAGTACTTC
cdr3_length: 15; d_call: .; j_call: TRBJ2-7; v_call: TRBV19; clone_size: .; cdr3_aa: CASSIDRPGRDEQYF; cdr3_nt: TGTGCCAGTAGTATAGATCGCCCGGGCAGGGACGAGCAGTACTTC
cdr3_length: 15; d_call: .; j_call: TRBJ1-4; v_call: TRBV9; clone_size: .; cdr3_aa: CASSVGAATNEKLFF; cdr3_nt: TGTGCCAGCAGCGTAGGGGCAGCAACTAATGAAAAACTGTTTTTT
cdr3_length: 15; d_call: .; j_call: TRBJ2-6; v_call: TRBV24-1; clone_size: once; cdr3_aa: CATSDFGAGANVLTF; cdr3_nt: TGTGCCACCAGTGATTTCGGAGCCGGGGCCAACGTCCTGACTTTC
cdr3_length: 14; d_call: TRBD1; j_call: TRBJ1-2; v_call: TRBV5-6; clone_size: .; cdr3_aa: CASSFNDRGWGYTF; cdr3_nt: TGTGCCAGCAGCTTTAACGACAGGGGTTGGGGCTACACCTTC
cdr3_length: 17; d_call: TRBD2; j_call: TRBJ2-2; v_call: TRBV9; clone_size: few; cdr3_aa: CASSVGRTSGRSGELFF; cdr3_nt: TGTGCCAGCAGCGTAGGAAGGACTAGCGGGAGGTCGGGGGAGCTGTTTTTT
cdr3_length: 18; d_call: .; j_call: TRBJ1-4; v_call: TRBV5-1; clone_size: .; cdr3_aa: CASSGIPGTLATNEKLFF; cdr3_nt: TGCGCCAGCAGCGGCATACCAGGGACTCTAGCAACTAATGAAAAACTGTTTTTT
cdr3_length: 16; d_call: .; j_call: TRBJ1-4; v_call: TRBV12-5; clone_size: .; cdr3_aa: CASGLGTVVLNEKLFF; cdr3_nt: TGTGCTAGTGGTTTGGGGACAGTAGTGCTTAATGAAAAACTGTTTTTT
cdr3_length: 14; d_call: TRBD1; j_call: TRBJ2-7; v_call: TRBV11-3; clone_size: .; cdr3_aa: CASSPTGGIGEQYF; cdr3_nt: TGTGCCAGCAGTCCGACAGGGGGAATCGGCGAGCAGTACTTC
cdr3_length: 15; d_call: .; j_call: TRBJ1-5; v_call: TRBV7-3; clone_size: .; cdr3_aa: CASSLTPQSNQPQHF; cdr3_nt: TGTGCCAGCAGCTTAACCCCGCAGAGCAATCAGCCCCAGCATTTT
cdr3_length: 19; d_call: TRBD2; j_call: TRBJ2-1; v_call: TRBV24-1; clone_size: .; cdr3_aa: CATSDRLAGGPLSYNEQFF; cdr3_nt: TGTGCCACCAGTGATAGACTAGCGGGAGGACCCTTATCCTACAATGAACAGTTCTTC
cdr3_length: 14; d_call: .; j_call: TRBJ2-3; v_call: TRBV6-5; clone_size: few; cdr3_aa: CACARDKVADTQYF; cdr3_nt: TGTGCCTGCGCCCGGGACAAGGTAGCAGATACGCAGTATTTT
cdr3_length: 16; d_call: TRBD1; j_call: TRBJ1-2; v_call: TRBV3-1/TRBV3-2; clone_size: .; cdr3_aa: CASSSTRDSRFYGYTF; cdr3_nt: TGTGCCAGCAGCTCCACTCGGGACAGCAGATTCTATGGCTACACCTTC
cdr3_length: 14; d_call: TRBD1; j_call: TRBJ1-1; v_call: TRBV11-2; clone_size: .; cdr3_aa: CASRLTTGQGQAFF; cdr3_nt: TGTGCCAGCAGACTGACTACCGGACAGGGCCAAGCTTTCTTT
cdr3_length: 15; d_call: TRBD1; j_call: TRBJ1-2; v_call: TRBV25-1; clone_size: .; cdr3_aa: CASSEAGTGGLGYTF; cdr3_nt: TGTGCCAGCAGTGAAGCAGGGACAGGGGGACTTGGCTACACCTTC
cdr3_length: 14; d_call: .; j_call: TRBJ1-1; v_call: TRBV18; clone_size: .; cdr3_aa: CASSQESWNTEAFF; cdr3_nt: TGTGCCAGCTCACAAGAGTCTTGGAACACTGAAGCTTTCTTT
cdr3_length: 13; d_call: TRBD1; j_call: TRBJ1-2; v_call: TRBV2; clone_size: .; cdr3_aa: CASLRGTGYGYTF; cdr3_nt: TGTGCCTCCTTAAGGGGGACAGGCTATGGCTACACCTTC
cdr3_length: 17; d_call: TRBD2; j_call: TRBJ2-1; v_call: TRBV5-4; clone_size: .; cdr3_aa: CASSFDWGLAGSDEQFF; cdr3_nt: TGTGCCAGCAGCTTTGACTGGGGACTAGCGGGGTCGGATGAGCAGTTCTTC
cdr3_length: 16; d_call: TRBD1; j_call: TRBJ1-5; v_call: TRBV30; clone_size: few; cdr3_aa: CAWTPDRGSINQPQHF; cdr3_nt: TGTGCCTGGACCCCGGACAGGGGTTCGATTAATCAGCCCCAGCATTTT